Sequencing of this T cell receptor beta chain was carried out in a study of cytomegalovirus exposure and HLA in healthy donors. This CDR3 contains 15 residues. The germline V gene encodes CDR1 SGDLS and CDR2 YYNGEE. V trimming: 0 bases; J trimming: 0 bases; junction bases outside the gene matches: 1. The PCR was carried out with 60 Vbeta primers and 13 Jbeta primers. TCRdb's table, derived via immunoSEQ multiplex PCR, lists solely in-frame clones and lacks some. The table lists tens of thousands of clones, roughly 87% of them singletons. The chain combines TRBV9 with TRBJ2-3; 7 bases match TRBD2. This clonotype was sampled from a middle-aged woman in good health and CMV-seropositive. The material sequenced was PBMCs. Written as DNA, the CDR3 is TGTGCCAGCAGCGTAGGAGCGGGAAGCACAGATACGCAGTATTTT. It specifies CASSVGAGSTDTQYF.